One sample yielded the 29 T cell receptor beta chains listed below, sequenced in a study of cytomegalovirus exposure and HLA in healthy donors. This PCR relied on a set of 60 Vbeta primers and 13 Jbeta primers. Clones were sequenced by immunoSEQ multiplex PCR, and TCRdb holds only the in-frame ones, with some missing. The sample shows over 150,000 clones, around four fifths of them seen only once. Sequenced: PBMCs. The receptors shown here come from a woman younger than 45 in good health and CMV-seropositive.

This clone has a single count. Within the sample, other DNA sequences also encode this same CDR3. The chain has TRBV13 and TRBJ2-3; TRBD2 might be the D (5 bases). The CDR3 sequence is 18 residues long. Trimming took off 1 base at V and 2 bases at J, with 19 bases between the two ends. Germline CDR1 and CDR2: PRHDT and FYEKMQ (reference sequence). CDR3 in DNA: TGTGCCAGCAGCTTAGACGGGGAGACCGACTCCCTCACAGATACGCAGTATTTT. It codes for CASSLDGETDSLTDTQYF.

The chain joins TRBV4-1 to TRBJ2-2, with 10 bases aligning to TRBD2. Germline CDR1 MGHRA, CDR2 YSYEKL. The CDR3 has 16 residues. V was clipped by 3 bases and J by 5 bases; unmatched bases: 6. The CDR3 sequence: CASSQVAGGWTGELFF. The CDR3 nucleotides are TGCGCCAGCAGCCAGGTAGCGGGAGGTTGGACCGGGGAGCTGTTTTTT.

The V gene is TRBV15, the J gene TRBJ2-1; 7 bases map to TRBD2. The CDR3 consists of 16 residues. The J segment lost 7 bases and the V segment lost 1 base, leaving 10 bases of the junction unmatched. Germline-derived CDR1 and CDR2 are LNHNV and YYDKDF (reference sequence). CDR3 residues: CATSRVVSGLSNEQFF. Written as DNA, the CDR3 is TGTGCCACCAGCAGAGTTGTTAGCGGGCTTTCGAATGAGCAGTTCTTC. Full variable domain (rest looked up from reference TRBV15 and TRBJ2-1): DAMVIQNPRYQVTQFGKPVTLSCSQTLNHNVMYWYQQKSSQAPKLLFHYYDKDFNNEADTPDNFQSRRPNTSFCFLDIRSPGLGDTAMYLCATSRVVSGLSNEQFFGPGTRLTVL.

The rearrangement links TRBV10-3 to TRBJ1-5; D is unresolved. CDR1 and CDR2 from the germline V gene are ENHRY and SYGVKD. Trimming cost V 1 base and J 7 bases, with 5 bases left between them. The CDR3 spans 12 residues. This CDR3 reads CAISEFRQPQHF. For the CDR3, the DNA is TGTGCCATCAGTGAGTTTCGGCAGCCCCAGCATTTT.

V usage is TRBV5-1 and J usage is TRBJ2-3; D may be TRBD1 (6 bases). V was clipped by 2 bases and J by 2 bases, with 12 bases between them. Germline V CDR1 and CDR2: SGHRS, YFSETQ. The CDR3 extends over 15 amino acids. CDR3 protein: CASSLQGQDTDTQYF. The CDR3 nucleotides read TGCGCCAGCAGCTTACAGGGCCAGGACACAGATACGCAGTATTTT.

The chain combines TRBV27 with TRBJ2-2; weak D call: TRBD2 (5 bases). The CDR3 extends over 15 amino acids. The ends were cut back, 7 bases at V and 1 base at J, with 13 bases in the middle. Germline lookup yields CDR1 MNHEY and CDR2 SMNVEV (reference sequence). CDR3 sequence: CASKRGLRNTGELFF. CDR3 coding DNA: TGTGCCAGCAAACGAGGACTCCGGAACACCGGGGAGCTGTTTTTT.

The rearrangement links TRBV19 to TRBJ1-2; possible D gene TRBD1, 6 bases. Germline lookup yields CDR1 LNHDA and CDR2 SQIVND (reference sequence). This CDR3 region has 15 residues. V lost 6 bases to trimming and J lost 0 bases, with 14 bases between them. CDR3 region: CASSNRDGANYGYTF. In DNA, the CDR3 is TGTGCCAGTAGCAACAGGGATGGAGCTAACTATGGCTACACCTTC.

The chain couples TRBV5-1 to TRBJ2-7; 9 bases agree with TRBD2. Trimming at V came to 4 bases and at J to 3 bases, leaving 11 bases not matched to a gene. The CDR3 runs to 16 residues. Germline loops: CDR1 SGHRS, CDR2 YFSETQ. Written as DNA, the CDR3 is TGCGCCAGCAGCCCCCTTAGCGGGAGTTCTAGCTACGAGCAGTACTTC. It yields the protein CASSPLSGSSSYEQYF.

This clone has only one observation. V gene TRBV6-5 combines with J gene TRBJ1-1, with 7 bases fitting TRBD1. Germline-derived CDR1 and CDR2 are MNHEY and SVGAGI. The CDR3 is 14 residues long. V was pared by 10 bases and J by 0 bases, with 8 bases of the junction left unmatched. Here the CDR3 reads CAIRAGQMNTEAFF. CDR3 DNA: TGTGCCATCAGGGCGGGACAGATGAACACTGAAGCTTTCTTT.

V and J are TRBV7-3 and TRBJ2-1; TRBD2 agrees at 10 bases. The junction had 7 bases not matched to a gene; V was cut back by 2 bases and J by 9 bases. Germline-derived CDR1 and CDR2 are SGHTA and FQGTGA. The CDR3 spans 15 residues. The CDR3 sequence: CASSLLAGVNAEQFF. The CDR3 DNA reads as TGTGCCAGCAGCTTACTAGCGGGAGTTAACGCTGAGCAGTTCTTC.

This clone was found a few times. The chain links TRBV18 to TRBJ1-5; 7 nucleotides align to TRBD1. The germline V gene encodes CDR1 KGHSH and CDR2 LQKENI. Unmatched junction bases numbered 7, after V lost 5 bases and J lost 3 bases. This CDR3 region has 15 residues. The CDR3 coding sequence is TGTGCCAGCTCAGCAACAGGGGCGGCCAATCAGCCCCAGCATTTT. Protein sequence: CASSATGAANQPQHF.

This clone was detected only once. The same CDR3 can be traced to other DNA sequences in this sample. This chain links TRBV5-4 with TRBJ2-2; 12 bases map to TRBD2. Germline trimming cut 5 bases from V and 1 base from J; bases unmatched to any gene: 6. The CDR3 loop spans 17 amino acids. Germline V gives CDR1 SGHNT, CDR2 YYREEE (reference sequence). The CDR3 bases are TGTGCCAGCAGTCAAGGACTAGCGGGATTGAACACCGGGGAGCTGTTTTTT. Residues: CASSQGLAGLNTGELFF.

J is TRBJ2-7 and V is TRBV5-6; 12 nucleotides match TRBD2. Looked up from germline, CDR1 is SGHDT and CDR2 is YYEEEE. This CDR3 is 14 amino acids long. The V gene end was trimmed by 4 bases and the J gene end by 5 bases; junction bases not matched to a gene: 4. The DNA for the CDR3 is TGTGCCAGCAGCCGGGGACTAGCGGGTAACGAGCAGTACTTC. This translates into CASSRGLAGNEQYF.

This chain connects TRBV11-3 to TRBJ2-7; D call uncertain. This CDR3 contains 12 residues. The germline gives CDR1 SGHNT, CDR2 YENEEA. The V end lost 5 bases, the J end lost 1 base, and 6 bases lay between the germline ends. The CDR3 is CASSELSYEQYF. CDR3 nucleotide sequence: TGTGCCAGCAGCGAACTGTCCTACGAGCAGTACTTC.

Written as DNA, the CDR3 is TGTGCCAGCAACATGGACAGCGCCGGGGAGCTGTTTTTT. It codes for CASNMDSAGELFF. The rearrangement uses TRBV7-9 and TRBJ2-2; TRBD1 might be the D (6 bases). Germline CDR1 reads SEHNR; CDR2 reads FQNEAQ (reference sequence). This CDR3 spans 13 amino acids. Trimming stripped 7 bases from V and 6 bases from J, with 12 bases between.

The chain carries TRBV5-1 and TRBJ1-1; 7 bases match TRBD1. The CDR3 contains 16 residues. Losses at the gene ends were 0 bases for V and 6 bases for J; bases not matched to a gene: 11. Per the germline V gene, CDR1 is SGHRS and CDR2 is YFSETQ. Written as DNA, the CDR3 is TGCGCCAGCAGCTTGGCTCGTTCCGGGACAGATCCTGAAGCTTTCTTT. Encoded protein: CASSLARSGTDPEAFF. Filled out from reference TRBV5-1 and TRBJ1-1, the complete variable domain reads KAGVTQTPRYLIKTRGQQVTLSCSPISGHRSVSWYQQTPGQGLQFLFEYFSETQRNKGNFPGRFSGRQFSNSRSEMNVSTLELGDSALYLCASSLARSGTDPEAFFGQGTRLTVV.

The V gene is TRBV27, the J gene TRBJ2-7, with D unclear. This CDR3 has 13 amino acids. Trimming stripped 5 bases from V and 0 bases from J, with 8 bases between. Germline-derived CDR1 and CDR2 are MNHEY and SMNVEV (reference sequence). The CDR3 protein is CASSPDNSYEQYF. CDR3 DNA: TGTGCCAGCAGTCCTGACAACTCCTACGAGCAGTACTTC.

The chain links TRBV20-1 to TRBJ1-2; 8 bases are shared with TRBD1. Germline trimming cut 6 bases from V and 7 bases from J; bases unmatched to any gene: 4. Germline assignment: CDR1 DFQATT and CDR2 SNEGSKA (reference sequence). CDR3 size: 11 residues. CDR3 residues: CSATGTGGYTF. The CDR3 nucleotides read TGCAGTGCCACCGGGACAGGTGGCTACACCTTC.

The chain recombines TRBV7-8 with TRBJ2-2; 8 bases line up with TRBD2. This CDR3 spans 15 amino acids. Trimming removed 6 bases from V and 2 bases from J; junction bases left unmatched: 5. Per germline, CDR1 SGHVS and CDR2 FQNEAQ. This CDR3 is CASSRTSFNTGELFF. The CDR3, as DNA: TGTGCCAGCAGTAGGACTAGCTTCAACACCGGGGAGCTGTTTTTT.

The rearrangement joins TRBV6-5 to TRBJ2-7, with 7 bases matching TRBD1. V was clipped by 0 bases and J by 5 bases; unmatched bases: 10. The germline V gene encodes CDR1 MNHEY and CDR2 SVGAGI. This CDR3 comprises 16 residues. CDR3 bases: TGTGCCAGCAGTTACTCGGCAGGGTCAGGGGGTCACGAGCAGTACTTC. This codes for CASSYSAGSGGHEQYF.

J is TRBJ1-2 and V is TRBV30, with TRBD1 matching over 10 bases. Germline V gene data show CDR1 as GTSNPN and CDR2 as SVGIG (reference sequence). Germline trimming cut 3 bases from V and 2 bases from J; bases unmatched to any gene: 3. CDR3 size: 14 residues. The DNA of the CDR3 is TGTGCCTGGAGCCGGGACAGGGGAAACTATGGCTACACCTTC. It is translated as CAWSRDRGNYGYTF.

The rearrangement links TRBV10-1 to TRBJ2-2; a weak D match, TRBD1 (5 bases). The CDR3 runs 14 residues. Germline-derived CDR1 and CDR2 are WNHNN and SYGVQD (reference sequence). V was trimmed by 6 bases and J by 0 bases, leaving 8 bases between them. The CDR3 DNA is TGCGCCAGCAGCAGGGCCACGAACACCGGGGAGCTGTTTTTT. It translates to CASSRATNTGELFF.

This clone is a singleton in its sample. This chain connects TRBV10-3 to TRBJ1-1; D ambiguous. Trimming took 5 bases from V and 4 from J, leaving 17 bases between them. This CDR3 spans 15 amino acids. Germline CDR1 and CDR2: ENHRY and SYGVKD. The CDR3 loop reads CAISPGDGKATEAFF. The CDR3 DNA is TGTGCCATCAGTCCAGGTGACGGGAAAGCCACTGAAGCTTTCTTT.

V usage is TRBV28 and J usage is TRBJ1-4, with D unclear. The CDR3 extends over 12 amino acids. The germline V gene has CDR1 MDHEN and CDR2 SYDVKM. V was cut by 8 bases and J by 7 bases, with 11 bases left in between. Here the CDR3 reads CASATSGEKLFF. The CDR3 nucleotides are TGTGCCAGCGCCACGTCGGGTGAAAAACTGTTTTTT.

The chain employs TRBV19 and TRBJ1-2; D might be TRBD1 (5 bases). This CDR3 region has 11 residues. Trimming took off 6 bases at V and 6 bases at J, with 8 bases between the two ends. CDR1 and CDR2 from the germline V gene are LNHDA and SQIVND (reference sequence). The CDR3 sequence: CASRGLNGYTF. CDR3 DNA: TGTGCCAGTAGGGGGCTCAATGGCTACACCTTC.

The V gene is TRBV10-1, the J gene TRBJ2-7, with TRBD2 identical over 9 bases. Germline CDR1 reads WNHNN; CDR2 reads SYGVQD (reference sequence). The CDR3 loop spans 17 amino acids. Trimming cost V 0 bases and J 6 bases; bases outside gene matches: 12. This CDR3 reads CASSESKSGRTAGEQYF. The CDR3 coding sequence is TGCGCCAGCAGTGAGTCGAAGAGCGGGAGGACGGCGGGCGAGCAGTACTTC.

The chain employs TRBV5-1 and TRBJ1-1, with 9 bases that match TRBD1. With 2 bases clipped from V and 3 bases from J, the junction kept 2 bases outside the gene matches. The CDR3 is made up of 14 amino acids. The germline V gene has CDR1 SGHRS and CDR2 YFSETQ. The CDR3: CASSLQGAYTEAFF. Here the CDR3 DNA reads TGCGCCAGCAGCTTACAGGGGGCGTACACTGAAGCTTTCTTT.

The chain recombines TRBV6-5 with TRBJ2-1; tentatively, D is TRBD1 (5 bases). V lost 2 bases and J lost 9, with 14 bases in between. The CDR3 has 14 amino acids. CDR1 and CDR2 from the germline V gene are MNHEY and SVGAGI. The CDR3 protein is CASSYPIRRGEQFF. The DNA for the CDR3 is TGTGCCAGCAGTTACCCGATCCGTAGGGGTGAGCAGTTCTTC.

CDR3 amino acids: CASSITSSYEQYF. The DNA of the CDR3 is TGTGCCAGTAGTATTACCAGCTCCTACGAGCAGTACTTC. V is TRBV19 and J is TRBJ2-7, with unresolved D. Trimming left V 3 bases short and J 0 bases short, with 6 bases between. There are 13 residues in the CDR3. Per the germline V gene, CDR1 is LNHDA and CDR2 is SQIVND (reference sequence).